The clone carrying this T cell receptor beta chain appeared a few times. Its matching antigen is unknown. This CDR3 has 14 residues. V was pared by 9 bases and J by 4 bases, with 16 bases between. Germline values: CDR1 KGHDR, CDR2 SFDVKD. This specimen belongs to a study of regulatory T cells in long-lasting Graves disease. The study, taken as a whole, reports: Gene preferences differed: TRBV28, TRBJ1-2, TRBJ2-5 in persistent cases.

Indicated time point: persistent/refractory GD, antithyroid drugs over 5 years with positive TRAb. TCR sequences were obtained from RNA taken from PBMCs. For TCR beta, libraries came from iRepertoire HTBI primers and Arm-PCR of CDR3 regions. TCRdb re-analysed the multiplex PCR reads in MiXCR, keeping a single row per CDR3 protein. This sample carries 650,000 to 850,000 distinct CDR3 sequences, about 32% of them seen once, and the ten largest clones take around 42%. This sample comprised peripheral blood mononuclear cells (PBMCs), obtained when the disease was refractory, from a patient treated with antithyroid drugs. The clonotype originates from a female donor with Graves disease. The rearrangement joins TRBV24-1 to TRBJ2-3; D is possibly TRBD2 (5 bases). The CDR3 sequence: CATFGVNGADTQYF. In DNA form, the CDR3 reads TGTGCCACCTTTGGGGTAAACGGGGCAGATACGCAGTATTTT.